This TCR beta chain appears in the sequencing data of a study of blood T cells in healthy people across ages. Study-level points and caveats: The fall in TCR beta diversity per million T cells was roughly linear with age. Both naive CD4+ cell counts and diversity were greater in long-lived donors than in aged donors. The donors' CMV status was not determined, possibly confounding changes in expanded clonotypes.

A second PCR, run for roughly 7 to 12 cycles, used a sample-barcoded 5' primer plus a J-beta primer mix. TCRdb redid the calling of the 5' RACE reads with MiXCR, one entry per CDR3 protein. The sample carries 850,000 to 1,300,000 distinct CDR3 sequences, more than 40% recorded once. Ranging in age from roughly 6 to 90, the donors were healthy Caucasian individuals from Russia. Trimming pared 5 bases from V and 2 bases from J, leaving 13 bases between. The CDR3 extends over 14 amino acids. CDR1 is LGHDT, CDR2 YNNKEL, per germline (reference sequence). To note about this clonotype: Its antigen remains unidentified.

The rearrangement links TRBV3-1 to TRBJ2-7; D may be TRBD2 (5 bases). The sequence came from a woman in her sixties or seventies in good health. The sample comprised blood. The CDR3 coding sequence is TGTGCCAGCAGCTTAACCGGGAAAACCTACGAGCAGTACTTC. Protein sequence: CASSLTGKTYEQYF.